This T cell receptor beta chain was captured by sequencing in a study of blood T cell repertoires in COVID-19. Whole-study context: Acute and convalescent COVID-19 specimens originated in the United States, Italy and Spain. Sources were T cells, B-cell-depleted T cells, or PBMCs; the material itself was cDNA or gDNA.

The CDR3 covers 15 residues. CDR1 SGDLS and CDR2 YYNGEE come from the germline V gene. The trim removed 4 bases at V and 5 bases at J, leaving 8 bases unmatched. The authors' processing: The assay estimated nucleated cells by amplifying reference gene primers. Profiling relied on immunoSEQ multiplex PCR, and the TCRdb table lists in-frame clones only, not all of them. The V and J calls and clone size are taken from that table; D and trimming were inferred from the DNA. The table has hundreds of thousands of clones, approximately 83% seen once. The clonotype originates from a woman between 25 and 40 years old who had recovered from COVID-19. The V gene is TRBV9, the J gene TRBJ2-1; 8 positions match TRBD2. Sample: peripheral blood. CDR3 in DNA: TGTGCCAGCAGCCAAAGCGGGAGCAGGAACAATGAGCAGTTCTTC. This gives the protein CASSQSGSRNNEQFF.